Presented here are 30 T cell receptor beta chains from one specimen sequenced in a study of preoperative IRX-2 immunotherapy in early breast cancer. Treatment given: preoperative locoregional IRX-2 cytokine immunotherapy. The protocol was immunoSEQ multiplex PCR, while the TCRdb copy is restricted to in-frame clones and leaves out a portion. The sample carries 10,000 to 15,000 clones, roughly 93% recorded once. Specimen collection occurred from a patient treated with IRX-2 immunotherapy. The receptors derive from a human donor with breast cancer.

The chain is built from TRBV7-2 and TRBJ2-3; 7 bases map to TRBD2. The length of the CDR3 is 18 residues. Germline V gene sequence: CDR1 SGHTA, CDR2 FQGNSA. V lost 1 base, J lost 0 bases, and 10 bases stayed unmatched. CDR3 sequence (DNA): TGTGCCAGCAGCTTAGGGGGGGGGATTACAACTAGCACAGATACGCAGTATTTT. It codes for CASSLGGGITTSTDTQYF.

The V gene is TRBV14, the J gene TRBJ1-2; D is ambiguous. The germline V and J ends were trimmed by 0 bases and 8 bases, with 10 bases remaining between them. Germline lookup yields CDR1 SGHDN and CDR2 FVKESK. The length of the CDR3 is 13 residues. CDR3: CASSQDLGWGYTF. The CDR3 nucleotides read TGTGCCAGCAGCCAAGATCTTGGTTGGGGCTACACCTTC.

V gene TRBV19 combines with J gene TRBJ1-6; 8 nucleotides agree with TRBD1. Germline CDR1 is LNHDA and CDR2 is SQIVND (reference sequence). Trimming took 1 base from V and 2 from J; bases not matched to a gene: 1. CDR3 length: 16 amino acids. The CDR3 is CASSIAGGAYNSPLHF. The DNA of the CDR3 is TGTGCCAGTAGTATAGCAGGGGGCGCCTATAATTCACCCCTCCACTTT. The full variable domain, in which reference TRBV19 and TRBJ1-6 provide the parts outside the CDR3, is DGGITQSPKYLFRKEGQNVTLSCEQNLNHDAMYWYRQDPGQGLRLIYYSQIVNDFQKGDIAEGYSVSREKKESFPLTVTSAQKNPTAFYLCASSIAGGAYNSPLHFGNGTRLTVT.

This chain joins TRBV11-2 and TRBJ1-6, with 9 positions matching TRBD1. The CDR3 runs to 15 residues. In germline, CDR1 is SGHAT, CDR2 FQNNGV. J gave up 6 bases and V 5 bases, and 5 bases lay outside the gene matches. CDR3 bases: TGTGCCAGCAGCGTGGGACAGGGATTTAATTCACCCCTCCACTTT. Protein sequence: CASSVGQGFNSPLHF.

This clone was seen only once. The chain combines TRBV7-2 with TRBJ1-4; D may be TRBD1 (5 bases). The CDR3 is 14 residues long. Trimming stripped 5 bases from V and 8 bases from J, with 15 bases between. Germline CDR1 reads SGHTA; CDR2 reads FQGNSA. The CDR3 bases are TGTGCCAGCAGCCCGCAGGGTAACAGCGAAAAACTGTTTTTT. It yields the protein CASSPQGNSEKLFF.

The CDR3 DNA follows: TGTGCCAGCAGCATGACAACCGGGACAGGGAACACCGGGGAGCTGTTTTTT. This codes for CASSMTTGTGNTGELFF. The V call is TRBV7-3, the J call TRBJ2-2; 8 bases line up with TRBD1. J lost 1 base, V lost 5 bases, and 9 bases had no gene match. Germline V gives CDR1 SGHTA, CDR2 FQGTGA. CDR3 length equals 17 residues.

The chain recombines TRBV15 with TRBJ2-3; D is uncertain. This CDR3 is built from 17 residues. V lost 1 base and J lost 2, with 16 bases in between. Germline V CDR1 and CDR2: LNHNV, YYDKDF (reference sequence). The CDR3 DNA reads TGTGCCACCAGCAGAGTATCCGGTGGTTTCCACACAGATACGCAGTATTTT. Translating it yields CATSRVSGGFHTDTQYF. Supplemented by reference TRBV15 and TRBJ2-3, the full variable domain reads DAMVIQNPRYQVTQFGKPVTLSCSQTLNHNVMYWYQQKSSQAPKLLFHYYDKDFNNEADTPDNFQSRRPNTSFCFLDIRSPGLGDTAMYLCATSRVSGGFHTDTQYFGPGTRLTVL.

CDR3 DNA: TGTGCCAGCAGCCAAGAGTTCGGGGCCAGGAACATTCAGTACTTC. Its translation is CASSQEFGARNIQYF. The V call is TRBV7-2, the J call TRBJ2-4; possibly TRBD1 or TRBD2 for D (5 bases each). The CDR3 loop spans 15 amino acids. Per germline, CDR1 SGHTA and CDR2 FQGNSA. With 5 bases removed from V and 7 bases from J, the gap between germline ends came to 18 bases.

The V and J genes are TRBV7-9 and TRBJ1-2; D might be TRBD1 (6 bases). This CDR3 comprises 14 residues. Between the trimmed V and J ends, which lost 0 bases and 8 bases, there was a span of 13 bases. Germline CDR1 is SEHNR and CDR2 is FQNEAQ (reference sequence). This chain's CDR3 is CASSLASTGKGYTF. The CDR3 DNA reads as TGTGCCAGCAGCTTAGCGAGTACAGGGAAGGGCTACACCTTC.

The CDR3 nucleotides are TGTGCCAGCAGTTCCATTACAGCTCCCTATGGCTACACCTTC. It is translated as CASSSITAPYGYTF. The V and J genes are TRBV27 and TRBJ1-2; D is uncertain. Trimming left V 4 bases short and J 4 bases short, with 13 bases between. Per germline, CDR1 MNHEY and CDR2 SMNVEV (reference sequence). The CDR3 runs 14 residues.

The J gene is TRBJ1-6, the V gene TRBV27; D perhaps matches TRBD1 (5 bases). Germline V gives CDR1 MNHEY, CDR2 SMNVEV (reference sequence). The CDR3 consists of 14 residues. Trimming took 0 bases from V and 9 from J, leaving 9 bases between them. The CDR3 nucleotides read TGTGCCAGCAGTTTATCGCCGGGGGTTTCACCCCTCCACTTT. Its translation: CASSLSPGVSPLHF.

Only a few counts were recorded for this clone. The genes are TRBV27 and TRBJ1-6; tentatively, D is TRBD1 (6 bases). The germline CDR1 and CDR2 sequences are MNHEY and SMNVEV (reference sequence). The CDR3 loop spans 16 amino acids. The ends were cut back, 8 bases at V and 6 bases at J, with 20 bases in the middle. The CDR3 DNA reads TGTGCCAGCCCCCAGCCCAGGGGAGCTTGTAATTCACCCCTCCACTTT. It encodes CASPQPRGACNSPLHF.

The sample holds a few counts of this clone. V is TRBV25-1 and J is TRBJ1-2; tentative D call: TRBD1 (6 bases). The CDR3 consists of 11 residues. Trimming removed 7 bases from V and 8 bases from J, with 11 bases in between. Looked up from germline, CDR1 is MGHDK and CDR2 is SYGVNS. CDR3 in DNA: TGTGCCAGCACCAGCGGGGGCGGCTACACCTTC. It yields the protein CASTSGGGYTF.

DNA for the CDR3: TGTGCCAGCAGCCAAGCAGGACTGAACTGGGCGGATACGCAGTATTTT. This gives the protein CASSQAGLNWADTQYF. The chain recombines TRBV14 with TRBJ2-3, with D perhaps TRBD2 (5 bases). Trimming removed 1 base at V and 6 bases at J, with 17 bases between. CDR1 is SGHDN and CDR2 is FVKESK in the germline V gene. This CDR3 region has 16 residues.

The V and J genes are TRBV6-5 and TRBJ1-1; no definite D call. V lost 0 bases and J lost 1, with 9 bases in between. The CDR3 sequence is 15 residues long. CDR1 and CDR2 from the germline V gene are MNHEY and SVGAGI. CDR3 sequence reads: CASSYSRTGNTEAFF. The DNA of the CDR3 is TGTGCCAGCAGTTACTCCAGGACCGGGAACACTGAAGCTTTCTTT.

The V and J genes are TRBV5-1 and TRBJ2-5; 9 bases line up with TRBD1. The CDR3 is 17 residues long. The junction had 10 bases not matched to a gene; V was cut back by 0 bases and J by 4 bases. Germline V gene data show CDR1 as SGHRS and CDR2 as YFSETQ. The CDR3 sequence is CASSLEYGTGKGETQYF. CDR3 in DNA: TGCGCCAGCAGCTTGGAATATGGGACAGGGAAAGGAGAGACCCAGTACTTC.

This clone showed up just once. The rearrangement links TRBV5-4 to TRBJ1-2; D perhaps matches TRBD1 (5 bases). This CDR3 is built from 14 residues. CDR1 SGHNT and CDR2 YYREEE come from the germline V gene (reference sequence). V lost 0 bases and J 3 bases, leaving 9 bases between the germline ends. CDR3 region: CASSLVGVDYGYTF. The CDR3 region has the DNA TGTGCCAGCAGCTTGGTGGGGGTCGACTATGGCTACACCTTC.

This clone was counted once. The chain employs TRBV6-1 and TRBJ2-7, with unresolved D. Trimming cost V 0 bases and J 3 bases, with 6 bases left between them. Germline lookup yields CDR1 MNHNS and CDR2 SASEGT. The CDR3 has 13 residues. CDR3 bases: TGTGCCAGCAGTGAAGCAGATTACTACGAGCAGTACGTC. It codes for CASSEADYYEQYV.

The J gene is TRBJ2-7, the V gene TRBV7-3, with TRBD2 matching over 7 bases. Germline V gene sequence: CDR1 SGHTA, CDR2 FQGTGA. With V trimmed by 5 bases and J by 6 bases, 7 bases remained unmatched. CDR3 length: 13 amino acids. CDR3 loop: CASSPLGGGEQYF. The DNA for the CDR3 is TGTGCCAGCAGCCCTCTGGGGGGGGGCGAGCAGTACTTC.

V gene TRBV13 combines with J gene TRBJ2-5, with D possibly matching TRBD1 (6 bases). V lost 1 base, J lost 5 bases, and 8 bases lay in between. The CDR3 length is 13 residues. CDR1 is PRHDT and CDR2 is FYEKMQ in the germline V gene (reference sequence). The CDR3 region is CASSLVQGETQYF. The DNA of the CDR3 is TGTGCCAGCAGCTTAGTTCAGGGGGAGACCCAGTACTTC.

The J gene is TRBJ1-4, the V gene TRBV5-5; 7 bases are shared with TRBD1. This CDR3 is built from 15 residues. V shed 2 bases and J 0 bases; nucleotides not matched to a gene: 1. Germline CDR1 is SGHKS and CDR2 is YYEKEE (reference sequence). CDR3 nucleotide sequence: TGTGCCAGCAGCTTCCAGGGGGCAACTAATGAAAAACTGTTTTTT. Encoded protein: CASSFQGATNEKLFF. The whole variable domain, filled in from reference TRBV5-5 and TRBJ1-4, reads DAGVTQSPTHLIKTRGQQVTLRCSPISGHKSVSWYQQVLGQGPQFIFQYYEKEERGRGNFPDRFSARQFPNYSSELNVNALLLGDSALYLCASSFQGATNEKLFFGSGTQLSVL.

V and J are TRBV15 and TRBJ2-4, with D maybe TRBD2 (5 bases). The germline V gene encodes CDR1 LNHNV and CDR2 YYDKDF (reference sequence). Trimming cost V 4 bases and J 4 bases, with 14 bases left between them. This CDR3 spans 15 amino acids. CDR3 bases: TGTGCCACCAGCAATGCGGGCTCGGGAAAAAACATTCAGTACTTC. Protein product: CATSNAGSGKNIQYF.

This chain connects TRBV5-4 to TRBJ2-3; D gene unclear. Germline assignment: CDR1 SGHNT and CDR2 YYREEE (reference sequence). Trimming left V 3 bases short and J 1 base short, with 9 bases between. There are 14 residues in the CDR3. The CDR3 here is CASSWARGTDTQYF. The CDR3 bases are TGTGCCAGCAGCTGGGCACGGGGCACAGATACGCAGTATTTT.

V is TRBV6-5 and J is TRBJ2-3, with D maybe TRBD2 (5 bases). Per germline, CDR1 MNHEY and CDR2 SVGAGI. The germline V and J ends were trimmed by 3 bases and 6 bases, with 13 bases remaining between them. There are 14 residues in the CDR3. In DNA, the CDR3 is TGTGCCAGCAGTTATTATCAGCGGACGGATACGCAGTATTTT. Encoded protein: CASSYYQRTDTQYF.

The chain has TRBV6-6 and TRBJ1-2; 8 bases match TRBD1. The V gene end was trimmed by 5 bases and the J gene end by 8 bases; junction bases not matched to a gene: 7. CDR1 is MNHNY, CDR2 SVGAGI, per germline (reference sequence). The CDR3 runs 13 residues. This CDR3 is CASSPDRVDGYTF. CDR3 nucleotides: TGTGCCAGCAGTCCGGACAGGGTGGACGGCTACACCTTC.

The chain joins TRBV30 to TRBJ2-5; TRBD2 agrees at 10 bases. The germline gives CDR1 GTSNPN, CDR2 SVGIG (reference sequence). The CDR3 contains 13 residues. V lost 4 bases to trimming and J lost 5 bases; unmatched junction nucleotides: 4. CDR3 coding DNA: TGTGCCTGGACAGCGGGGGGGCCGGAGACCCAGTACTTC. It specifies CAWTAGGPETQYF. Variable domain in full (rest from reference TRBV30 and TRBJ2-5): SQTIHQWPATLVQPVGSPLSLECTVEGTSNPNLYWYRQAAGRGLQLLFYSVGIGQISSEVPQNLSASRPQDRQFILSSKKLLLSDSGFYLCAWTAGGPETQYFGPGTRLLVL.

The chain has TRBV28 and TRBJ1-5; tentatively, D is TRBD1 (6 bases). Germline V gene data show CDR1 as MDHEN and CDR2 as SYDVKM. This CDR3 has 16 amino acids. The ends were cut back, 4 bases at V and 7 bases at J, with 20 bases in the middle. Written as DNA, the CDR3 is TGTGCCAGCAGTTCCTCTGGAGGGGGGTTCCGGCAGCCCCAGCATTTT. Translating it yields CASSSSGGGFRQPQHF. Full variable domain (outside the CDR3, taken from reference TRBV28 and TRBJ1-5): DVKVTQSSRYLVKRTGEKVFLECVQDMDHENMFWYRQDPGLGLRLIYFSYDVKMKEKGDIPEGYSVSREKKERFSLILESASTNQTSMYLCASSSSGGGFRQPQHFGDGTRLSIL.

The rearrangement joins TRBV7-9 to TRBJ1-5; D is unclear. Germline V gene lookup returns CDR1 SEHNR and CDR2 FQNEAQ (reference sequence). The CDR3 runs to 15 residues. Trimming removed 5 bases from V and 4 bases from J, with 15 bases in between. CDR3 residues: CASSPRDGENQPQHF. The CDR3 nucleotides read TGTGCCAGCAGCCCTAGAGACGGAGAGAATCAGCCCCAGCATTTT.

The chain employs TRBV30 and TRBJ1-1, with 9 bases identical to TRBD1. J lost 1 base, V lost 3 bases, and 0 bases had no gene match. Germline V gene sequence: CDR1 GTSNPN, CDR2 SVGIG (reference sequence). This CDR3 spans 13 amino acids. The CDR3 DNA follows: TGTGCCTGGAGACAGGGGGCGAACACTGAAGCTTTCTTT. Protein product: CAWRQGANTEAFF.

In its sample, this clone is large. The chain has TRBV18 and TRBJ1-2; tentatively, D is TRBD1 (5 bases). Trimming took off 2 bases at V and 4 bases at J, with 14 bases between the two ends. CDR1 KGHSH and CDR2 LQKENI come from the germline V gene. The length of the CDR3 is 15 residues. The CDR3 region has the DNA TGTGCCAGCTCACCAGGCCCGGGGCGGAGCTATGGCTACACCTTC. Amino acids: CASSPGPGRSYGYTF. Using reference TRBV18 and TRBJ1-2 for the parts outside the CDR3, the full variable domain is NAGVMQNPRHLVRRRGQEARLRCSPMKGHSHVYWYRQLPEEGLKFMVYLQKENIIDESGMPKERFSAEFPKEGPSILRIQQVVRGDSAAYFCASSPGPGRSYGYTFGSGTRLTVV.